The text below deals with one T cell receptor (beta chain). The record originates from a study of metastatic and nonmetastatic thyroid tumors. Study-wide background: Malignant and benign thyroid patients had repertoires compared in peripheral blood and tumor or nodule tissue.

As handled by the study authors: CDR3 was compared across clinicopathological groups, and the resulting differences were used to build a distant-metastasis classifier for papillary thyroid cancer. TCRdb re-called clones from the PCR reads using MiXCR. What appears here as the V and J calls and clone size reflects TCRdb's work, not the paper's. The sample consists of approximately 35,000 clones, roughly 36% of them appearing once. Ahead of thyroid surgery, no patient had received treatment of any kind. V lost 0 bases, J lost 1 base, and 9 bases lay in between. This CDR3 is 16 amino acids long. Looked up from germline, CDR1 is LNHNV and CDR2 is YYDKDF (reference sequence).

This chain links TRBV15 with TRBJ2-2; possibly TRBD2 for D (6 bases). The source is a female donor with papillary thyroid cancer or a benign thyroid nodule (not recorded which). Some clones in this sample may be carry-over from other donors' samples. The material sequenced was tumor tissue. The CDR3 here is CATSRELAWNTGELFF. The CDR3 coding sequence is TGTGCCACCAGCAGAGAACTAGCTTGGAACACCGGGGAGCTGTTTTTT.